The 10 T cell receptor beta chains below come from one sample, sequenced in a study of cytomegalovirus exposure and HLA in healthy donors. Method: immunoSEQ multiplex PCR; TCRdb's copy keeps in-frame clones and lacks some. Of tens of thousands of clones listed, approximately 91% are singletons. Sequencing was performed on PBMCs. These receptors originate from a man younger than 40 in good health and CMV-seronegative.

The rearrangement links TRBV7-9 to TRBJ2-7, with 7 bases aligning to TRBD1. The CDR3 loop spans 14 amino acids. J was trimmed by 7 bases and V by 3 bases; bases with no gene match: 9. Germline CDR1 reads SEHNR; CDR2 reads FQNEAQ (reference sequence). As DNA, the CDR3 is TGTGCCAGCAGCTTGGGGACAGCGAAATGGGAGCAGTACTTC. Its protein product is CASSLGTAKWEQYF. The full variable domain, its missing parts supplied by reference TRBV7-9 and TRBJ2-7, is DTGVSQNPRHKITKRGQNVTFRCDPISEHNRLYWYRQTLGQGPEFLTYFQNEAQLEKSRLLSDRFSAERPKGSFSTLEIQRTEQGDSAMYLCASSLGTAKWEQYFGPGTRLTVT.

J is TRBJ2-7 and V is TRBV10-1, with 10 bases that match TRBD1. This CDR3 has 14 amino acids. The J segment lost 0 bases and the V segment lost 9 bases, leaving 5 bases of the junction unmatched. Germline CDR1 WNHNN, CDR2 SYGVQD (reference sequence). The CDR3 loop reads CASRRDRGSYEQYF. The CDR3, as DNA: TGCGCCAGTCGGCGGGACAGGGGCTCCTACGAGCAGTACTTC.

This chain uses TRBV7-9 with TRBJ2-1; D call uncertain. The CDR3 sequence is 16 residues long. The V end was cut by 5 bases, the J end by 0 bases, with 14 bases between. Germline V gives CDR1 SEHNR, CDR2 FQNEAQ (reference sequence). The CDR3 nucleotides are TGTGCCAGCAGCAACCACCTGCGAAGCTCCTACAATGAGCAGTTCTTC. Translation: CASSNHLRSSYNEQFF.

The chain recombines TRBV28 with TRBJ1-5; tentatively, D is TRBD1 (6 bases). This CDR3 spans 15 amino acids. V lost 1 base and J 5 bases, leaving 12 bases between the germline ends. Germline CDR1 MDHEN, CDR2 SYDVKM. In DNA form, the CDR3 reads TGTGCCAGCAGTTTATCGCCCCAGGGGTATCAGCCCCAGCATTTT. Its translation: CASSLSPQGYQPQHF.

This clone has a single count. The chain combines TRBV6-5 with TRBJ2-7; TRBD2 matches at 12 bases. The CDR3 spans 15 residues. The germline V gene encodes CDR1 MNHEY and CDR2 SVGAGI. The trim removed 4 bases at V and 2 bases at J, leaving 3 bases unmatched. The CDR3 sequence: CASSSGLAGTYEQYF. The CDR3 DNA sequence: TGTGCCAGCAGTTCAGGACTAGCGGGGACCTACGAGCAGTACTTC.

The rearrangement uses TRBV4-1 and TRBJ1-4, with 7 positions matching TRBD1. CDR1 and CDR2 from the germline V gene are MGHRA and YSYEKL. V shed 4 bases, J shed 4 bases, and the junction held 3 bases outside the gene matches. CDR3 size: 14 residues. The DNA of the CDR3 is TGCGCCAGCAGCCTACGGGACAGTAATGAAAAACTGTTTTTT. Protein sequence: CASSLRDSNEKLFF.

The CDR3 loop is CAIEGKSSEKLFF. The CDR3 DNA reads as TGTGCCATCGAGGGTAAATCCAGTGAAAAACTGTTTTTT. The chain carries TRBV15 and TRBJ1-4, with D hard to call. The CDR3 has 13 amino acids. V was pared by 10 bases and J by 7 bases, with 16 bases between. Germline V gene data show CDR1 as LNHNV and CDR2 as YYDKDF (reference sequence). Based on the CDR3 plus reference TRBV15 and TRBJ1-4, the full variable domain is DAMVIQNPRYQVTQFGKPVTLSCSQTLNHNVMYWYQQKSSQAPKLLFHYYDKDFNNEADTPDNFQSRRPNTSFCFLDIRSPGLGDTAMYLCAIEGKSSEKLFFGSGTQLSVL.

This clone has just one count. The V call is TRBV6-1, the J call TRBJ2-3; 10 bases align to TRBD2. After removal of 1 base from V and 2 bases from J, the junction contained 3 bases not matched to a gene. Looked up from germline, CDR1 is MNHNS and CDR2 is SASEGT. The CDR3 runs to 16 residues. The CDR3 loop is CASSEDLAGATDTQYF. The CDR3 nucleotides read TGTGCCAGCAGTGAAGACCTAGCGGGGGCCACAGATACGCAGTATTTT.

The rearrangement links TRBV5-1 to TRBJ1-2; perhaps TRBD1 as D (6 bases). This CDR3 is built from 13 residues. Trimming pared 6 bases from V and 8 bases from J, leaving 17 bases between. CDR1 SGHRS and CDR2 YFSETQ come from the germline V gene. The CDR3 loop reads CASTTAGAEGYTF. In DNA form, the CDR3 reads TGCGCCAGCACCACGGCGGGGGCAGAAGGCTACACCTTC. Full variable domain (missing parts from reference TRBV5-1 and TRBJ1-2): KAGVTQTPRYLIKTRGQQVTLSCSPISGHRSVSWYQQTPGQGLQFLFEYFSETQRNKGNFPGRFSGRQFSNSRSEMNVSTLELGDSALYLCASTTAGAEGYTFGSGTRLTVV.

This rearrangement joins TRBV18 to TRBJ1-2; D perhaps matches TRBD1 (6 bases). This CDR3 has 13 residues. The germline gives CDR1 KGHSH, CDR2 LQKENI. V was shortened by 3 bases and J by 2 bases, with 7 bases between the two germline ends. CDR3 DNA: TGTGCCAGCTCACCTACAGGGAACTATGGCTACACCTTC. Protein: CASSPTGNYGYTF.